This T cell receptor beta chain comes out of a study of metastatic and nonmetastatic thyroid tumors. Study-level background: The authors compared repertoires across blood and tumor or nodule tissue from malignant and benign thyroid patients.

Via MiXCR, TCRdb re-called the PCR reads. The sample consists of roughly 33,000 clones, approximately 17% of them appearing once. The CDR3 is 12 amino acids. Germline CDR1 SGDLS, CDR2 YYNGEE. The V end was cut by 5 bases, the J end by 0 bases, with 5 bases between. Thyroid surgery took place with no prior treatment in any patient. Only a few counts were recorded for this clone. The receptor comes from a female donor with papillary thyroid cancer or a benign thyroid nodule (not recorded which). Some clones in this sample may be carry-over from other donors' samples. V gene TRBV9 combines with J gene TRBJ1-1; D is perhaps TRBD1 (5 bases). Sequenced input: blood. The CDR3 coding sequence is TGTGCCAGCAGAGGGGTGAACACTGAAGCTTTCTTT. This gives the protein CASRGVNTEAFF.